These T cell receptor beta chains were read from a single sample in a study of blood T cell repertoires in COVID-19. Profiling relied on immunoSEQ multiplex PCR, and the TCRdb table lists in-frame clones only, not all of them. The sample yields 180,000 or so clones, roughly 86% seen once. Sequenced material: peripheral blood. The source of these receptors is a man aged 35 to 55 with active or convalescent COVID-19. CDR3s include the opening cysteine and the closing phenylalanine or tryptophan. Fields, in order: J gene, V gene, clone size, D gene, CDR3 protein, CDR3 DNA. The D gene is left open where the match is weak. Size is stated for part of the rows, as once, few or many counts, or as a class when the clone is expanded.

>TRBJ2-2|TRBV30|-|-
CAWKQNTGELFF
TGTGCCTGGAAGCAGAACACCGGGGAGCTGTTTTTT
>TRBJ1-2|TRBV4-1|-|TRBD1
CASSQDESRGPYYGYTF
TGCGCCAGCAGCCAAGATGAGTCGAGGGGGCCATACTATGGCTACACCTTC
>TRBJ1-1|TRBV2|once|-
CASRRGRNTEAFF
TGTGCCAGCCGGAGGGGCAGGAACACTGAAGCTTTCTTT
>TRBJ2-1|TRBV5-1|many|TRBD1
CASSLGGTGYNEQFF
TGCGCCAGCAGCTTGGGAGGGACAGGTTACAATGAGCAGTTCTTC
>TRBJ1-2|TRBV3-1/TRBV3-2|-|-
CASSQELDKRDYTF
TGTGCCAGCAGCCAAGAACTGGACAAAAGAGACTACACCTTC
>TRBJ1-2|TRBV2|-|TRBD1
CASSQDRVVYTF
TGTGCCAGCAGCCAGGACAGGGTTGTCTACACCTTC
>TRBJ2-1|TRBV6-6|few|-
CASSYLQGGYNEQFF
TGTGCCAGCAGTTACCTCCAAGGCGGCTACAATGAGCAGTTCTTC
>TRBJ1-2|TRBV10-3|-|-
CAISESSVAGIHGYTF
TGTGCCATCAGTGAGTCGAGTGTCGCAGGGATCCATGGCTACACCTTC
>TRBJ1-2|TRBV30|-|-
CAWVGGLGYGYTF
TGTGCCTGGGTGGGGGGACTCGGCTATGGCTACACCTTC
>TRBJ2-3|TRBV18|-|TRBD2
CASSPLAGGTDTQYF
TGTGCCAGCTCACCGCTAGCGGGGGGCACAGATACGCAGTATTTT
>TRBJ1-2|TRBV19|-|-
CASSINPRTVNYGYTF
TGTGCCAGTAGTATAAACCCTCGGACAGTTAACTATGGCTACACCTTC